This T cell receptor (beta chain) was captured in a study of blood T cell repertoires in COVID-19. As for the study in general: The United States, Italy and Spain supplied acute and convalescent COVID-19 samples. In each case, the material was cDNA or gDNA derived from T cells, B-cell-depleted T cells, or PBMCs.

In the authors' workflow: Amplification from reference gene primers served as the basis for estimated nucleated cell counts. Libraries were prepared by immunoSEQ multiplex PCR; TCRdb keeps only in-frame clonotypes and omits some of them. The V and J calls and clone size come from that table; D and trimming were worked out from the DNA. Of about 120,000 clones in the sample, 86% are singletons; the top ten hold about 4.5%. This CDR3 is built from 13 residues. The germline V gene encodes CDR1 SGHTA and CDR2 FQGTGA. V was pared by 5 bases and J by 5 bases, with 13 bases between. The TCR originated in a man between 35 and 55 years old with acute or convalescent COVID-19. The chain combines TRBV7-3 with TRBJ2-7; tentative D call: TRBD2 (6 bases). The specimen was peripheral blood. The CDR3 DNA sequence: TGTGCCAGCAGCCCCTGGAGGGGTAACGAGCAGTACTTC. This codes for CASSPWRGNEQYF. Full variable domain (missing parts from reference TRBV7-3 and TRBJ2-7): GAGVSQTPSNKVTEKGKYVELRCDPISGHTALYWYRQSLGQGPEFLIYFQGTGAADDSGLPNDRFFAVRPEGSVSTLKIQRTERGDSAVYLCASSPWRGNEQYFGPGTRLTVT.